The next 30 T cell receptor beta chains were all read from a single sample in a study of CD8 T cells in ankylosing spondylitis. TCRdb re-called the 5' RACE reads with MiXCR, one entry per CDR3 protein. This sample has fewer than 35,000 distinct CDR3 sequences, with around 30% found just once. The material sequenced was synovial fluid, either unsorted or a sorted T cell fraction (not recorded which). The receptors come from a male donor with ankylosing spondylitis.

This clonotype turned up a few times. This rearrangement joins TRBV2 to TRBJ2-1; unclear D gene. The CDR3 is made up of 10 amino acids. Trimming left V 6 bases short and J 8 bases short, with 5 bases between. Germline-derived CDR1 and CDR2 are SNHLY and FYNNEI. The CDR3 protein is CASRPDEQFF. CDR3 in DNA: TGTGCCAGCAGGCCCGATGAGCAGTTCTTC.

This clonotype occurred a few times. The CDR3 bases are TGTGCCAGCAGTTGGACGACGAACACTGAAGCTTTCTTT. Protein product: CASSWTTNTEAFF. The V and J genes are TRBV25-1 and TRBJ1-1; unclear D gene. The CDR3 consists of 13 residues. V gave up 5 bases and J gave up 1 base, with 8 bases separating them. In germline, CDR1 is MGHDK, CDR2 SYGVNS.

This rearrangement joins TRBV30 to TRBJ2-7; D is perhaps TRBD2 (5 bases). The CDR3 has 12 residues. Trimming took off 5 bases at V and 6 bases at J, with 14 bases between the two ends. Germline V CDR1 and CDR2: GTSNPN, SVGIG (reference sequence). CDR3 bases: TGTGCCTGGGACTACCGGGGATCCGAGCAGTACTTC. The encoded protein is CAWDYRGSEQYF.

This sequence joins TRBV18 and TRBJ2-1, with 10 bases identical to TRBD1. V lost 5 bases and J lost 7; bases outside the gene matches: 11. Germline V CDR1 and CDR2: KGHSH, LQKENI. The CDR3 sequence is 16 residues long. CDR3 sequence (DNA): TGTGCCAGCTCATCCGGGACAGGGGTATTGGAGAATGAGCAGTTCTTC. This gives the protein CASSSGTGVLENEQFF. Combining the CDR3 with reference TRBV18 and TRBJ2-1 gives the whole variable domain NAGVMQNPRHLVRRRGQEARLRCSPMKGHSHVYWYRQLPEEGLKFMVYLQKENIIDESGMPKERFSAEFPKEGPSILRIQQVVRGDSAAYFCASSSGTGVLENEQFFGPGTRLTVL.

The genes are TRBV5-6 and TRBJ2-7, with 8 bases aligning to TRBD1. V dropped 4 bases and J dropped 3; count of bases not matched to a gene: 6. Per germline, CDR1 SGHDT and CDR2 YYEEEE. This CDR3 spans 14 amino acids. This chain's CDR3 is CASSTRTGHYEQYV. The CDR3 nucleotides read TGTGCCAGCAGCACCCGGACAGGGCACTACGAGCAGTACGTC.

This chain links TRBV20-1 with TRBJ1-1; possible D gene TRBD1, 5 bases. This CDR3 spans 14 amino acids. V dropped 0 bases and J dropped 0 bases, with 8 bases sitting between them. Per the germline V gene, CDR1 is DFQATT and CDR2 is SNEGSKA (reference sequence). The CDR3 DNA reads as TGCAGTGCTAGAGAGACAGCCATGAACACTGAAGCTTTCTTT. Its protein product is CSARETAMNTEAFF.

This chain joins TRBV7-9 and TRBJ2-1; D is unclear. With 10 bases removed from V and 5 bases from J, the gap between germline ends came to 21 bases. The CDR3 runs to 15 residues. The germline V gene has CDR1 SEHNR and CDR2 FQNEAQ (reference sequence). In DNA form, the CDR3 reads TGTGCCACCTACCCCGGTGGTCCCCTAGACAATGAGCAGTTCTTC. Translating it yields CATYPGGPLDNEQFF.

The chain combines TRBV10-2 with TRBJ2-3; maybe TRBD1 (6 bases). The CDR3 contains 14 residues. Germline values: CDR1 WSHSY, CDR2 SAAADI. Deletions cut 6 bases from V and 1 base from J, with 11 bases between. The CDR3 coding sequence is TGCGCCAGCAGGAACAGGGCTGGCACAGATACGCAGTATTTT. It is translated as CASRNRAGTDTQYF.

The table lists this clonotype with many counts. The chain has TRBV29-1 and TRBJ2-1; TRBD1 is a possible D gene (6 bases). The V end was cut by 8 bases, the J end by 7 bases, with 18 bases between. CDR1 is SQVTM and CDR2 is ANQGSEA in the germline V gene. This CDR3 is 13 amino acids long. CDR3 nucleotide sequence: TGCAGCCCAATCGTCGACAGGAGTAATGAGCAGTTCTTC. This sequence encodes CSPIVDRSNEQFF.

This clonotype has only a few counts. The J gene is TRBJ2-1, the V gene TRBV11-2; 7 positions match TRBD1. Germline assignment: CDR1 SGHAT and CDR2 FQNNGV. The CDR3 extends over 15 amino acids. With 7 bases clipped from V and 4 bases from J, the junction kept 10 bases outside the gene matches. CDR3 region: CASTPTTGPYNEQFF. In nucleotides, the CDR3 is TGTGCCAGCACCCCCACGACAGGGCCGTACAATGAGCAGTTCTTC. Full variable domain (remainder filled in from reference TRBV11-2 and TRBJ2-1): EAGVAQSPRYKIIEKRQSVAFWCNPISGHATLYWYQQILGQGPKLLIQFQNNGVVDDSQLPKDRFSAERLKGVDSTLKIQPAKLEDSAVYLCASTPTTGPYNEQFFGPGTRLTVL.

The V gene is TRBV11-2, the J gene TRBJ2-6; D is possibly TRBD2 (5 bases). Per germline, CDR1 SGHAT and CDR2 FQNNGV. The germline V and J ends were trimmed by 1 base and 0 bases, with 16 bases remaining between them. This CDR3 has 19 amino acids. The CDR3 protein is CASSLGPAGVLSGANVLTF. The CDR3, as DNA: TGTGCCAGCAGCTTAGGTCCGGCGGGTGTCCTCTCTGGGGCCAACGTCCTGACTTTC. Using reference TRBV11-2 and TRBJ2-6 for the parts outside the CDR3, the full variable domain is EAGVAQSPRYKIIEKRQSVAFWCNPISGHATLYWYQQILGQGPKLLIQFQNNGVVDDSQLPKDRFSAERLKGVDSTLKIQPAKLEDSAVYLCASSLGPAGVLSGANVLTFGAGSRLTVL.

The chain carries TRBV2 and TRBJ1-2, with TRBD1 identical over 12 bases. The V and J ends lost 3 bases and 2 bases, in that order; junction bases with no gene match: 7. This CDR3 region has 17 residues. Germline lookup yields CDR1 SNHLY and CDR2 FYNNEI. The CDR3 region is CASSDPGDRGLNYGYTF. Here the CDR3 DNA reads TGTGCCAGCAGTGACCCCGGGGACAGGGGGCTCAACTATGGCTACACCTTC.

This clonotype was seen a few times. The gene calls are TRBV10-3 and TRBJ1-5, with D maybe TRBD1 (6 bases). The germline V and J ends were trimmed by 0 bases and 7 bases, with 28 bases remaining between them. Germline V CDR1 and CDR2: ENHRY, SYGVKD. CDR3 length equals 20 residues. The CDR3 DNA reads as TGTGCCATCAGTGAGTCCGGCGACAGGATGAAATTACTTTCTTTCCAGCCCCAGCATTTT. It encodes CAISESGDRMKLLSFQPQHF.

The chain links TRBV28 to TRBJ2-7; D not certain. CDR3 length: 11 residues. CDR1 MDHEN and CDR2 SYDVKM come from the germline V gene. Trimming took off 5 bases at V and 3 bases at J, with 5 bases between the two ends. CDR3 in DNA: TGTGCCAGCAGTGACAACTACGAGCAGTACGTC. It specifies CASSDNYEQYV.

This rearrangement joins TRBV12-3 or TRBV12-4 to TRBJ2-3, with 7 bases matching TRBD2. After removal of 6 bases from V and 1 base from J, the junction contained 4 bases not matched to a gene. The CDR3 is 14 amino acids. The CDR3 nucleotides are TGTGCCAGCAGCGGCCTAGCGGGCACAGATACGCAGTATTTT. As protein: CASSGLAGTDTQYF.

The chain recombines TRBV7-9 with TRBJ2-4; 8 bases are a match to TRBD2. Germline V lookup: CDR1 SEHNR, CDR2 FQNEAQ (reference sequence). V gave up 2 bases and J gave up 7 bases; unmatched junction bases: 4. The CDR3 has 14 residues. The DNA for the CDR3 is TGTGCCAGCAGCTTAACCGGGAGGGCTAACATTCAGTACTTC. As protein: CASSLTGRANIQYF.

The sample holds a few counts of this clonotype. The chain employs TRBV5-5 and TRBJ2-7; no reliable D call. The germline V and J ends were trimmed by 4 bases and 4 bases, with 9 bases remaining between them. The CDR3 runs to 12 residues. The V gene's germline CDR1 is SGHKS and CDR2 YYEKEE (reference sequence). The CDR3 nucleotides read TGTGCCAGCAGCATTGGAGAGTACGAGCAGTACTTC. Its protein product is CASSIGEYEQYF.

This clonotype appeared many times. This chain links TRBV4-1 with TRBJ2-4, with TRBD1 matching 8 bases. This CDR3 is built from 19 residues. Germline CDR1 is MGHRA and CDR2 is YSYEKL. Losses at the gene ends were 4 bases for V and 3 bases for J; bases not matched to a gene: 17. The CDR3 protein is CASSPGPFVRGLGKNIQYF. CDR3 nucleotide sequence: TGCGCCAGCAGCCCTGGGCCGTTTGTCAGGGGGCTGGGCAAAAACATTCAGTACTTC.

This clonotype was observed at least ten times. The rearrangement links TRBV5-1 to TRBJ2-7; possibly TRBD1 for D (6 bases). CDR1 is SGHRS and CDR2 is YFSETQ in the germline V gene. This CDR3 is 13 amino acids long. The V end was cut by 4 bases, the J end by 3 bases, with 11 bases between. Written as DNA, the CDR3 is TGCGCCAGCAGCCCTCGACAGGTCTACGAGCAGTACTTC. Its protein is CASSPRQVYEQYF. Drawing the rest from reference TRBV5-1 and TRBJ2-7, the complete variable domain is KAGVTQTPRYLIKTRGQQVTLSCSPISGHRSVSWYQQTPGQGLQFLFEYFSETQRNKGNFPGRFSGRQFSNSRSEMNVSTLELGDSALYLCASSPRQVYEQYFGPGTRLTVT.

In its sample, this clonotype was seen a few times. The rearrangement uses TRBV10-1 and TRBJ1-3; D unresolved. The V gene's germline CDR1 is WNHNN and CDR2 SYGVQD (reference sequence). The CDR3 is 15 amino acids. The ends were cut back, 4 bases at V and 0 bases at J, with 10 bases in the middle. The CDR3 sequence: CASSGGSYSGNTIYF. As DNA, the CDR3 is TGCGCCAGCAGTGGAGGATCTTACTCTGGAAACACCATATATTTT.

Written as DNA, the CDR3 is TGTGCCAGCATTACCGGACTAGCGGGAGGATTGTGCCGGGTCCACGAGCAGTACGTC. Its protein is CASITGLAGGLCRVHEQYV. The rearrangement joins TRBV6-7 to TRBJ2-7; 14 bases fit TRBD2. Being an ORF, TRBV6-7 has a function that is uncertain. The CDR3 has 19 residues. The V segment lost 7 bases and the J segment 5 bases; nucleotides outside the gene matches: 19.

This clonotype was recorded at least ten times. V and J are TRBV28 and TRBJ2-3; D gene ambiguous. Germline V gene lookup returns CDR1 MDHEN and CDR2 SYDVKM. This CDR3 spans 15 amino acids. V lost 4 bases, J lost 2 bases, and 13 bases lay in between. The CDR3 sequence: CASSSQDTLTDTQYF. CDR3 in DNA: TGTGCCAGCAGTTCCCAAGACACACTCACAGATACGCAGTATTTT.

The CDR3 sequence: CASSIGRSYEQYV. DNA of the CDR3: TGTGCCAGCAGCATTGGACGGAGCTACGAGCAGTACGTC. The gene calls are TRBV7-6 and TRBJ2-7; no firm D call. V lost 5 bases, J lost 3 bases, and 11 bases lay in between. CDR1 and CDR2 from the germline V gene are SGHVS and FNYEAQ. The CDR3 is 13 amino acids.

This clonotype was picked up a small number of times. The chain carries TRBV5-1 and TRBJ1-1, with 8 bases that match TRBD1. Germline loops: CDR1 SGHRS, CDR2 YFSETQ. The V segment lost 4 bases and the J segment 1 base; nucleotides outside the gene matches: 3. This CDR3 spans 14 amino acids. CDR3: CASSPTGENTEAFF. CDR3 bases: TGCGCCAGCAGCCCGACAGGGGAGAACACTGAAGCTTTCTTT. Using reference TRBV5-1 and TRBJ1-1 for the parts outside the CDR3, the full variable domain is KAGVTQTPRYLIKTRGQQVTLSCSPISGHRSVSWYQQTPGQGLQFLFEYFSETQRNKGNFPGRFSGRQFSNSRSEMNVSTLELGDSALYLCASSPTGENTEAFFGQGTRLTVV.

The sample holds one count of this clonotype. The chain recombines TRBV6-5 with TRBJ1-2, with D possibly matching TRBD1 (5 bases). CDR1 is MNHEY and CDR2 is SVGAGI in the germline V gene. Trimming pared 0 bases from V and 8 bases from J, leaving 16 bases between. The CDR3 extends over 15 amino acids. CDR3 bases: TGTGCCAGCAGTTACTCGAGGGGCGCTGCTAGCGGCTACACCTTC. Translating it yields CASSYSRGAASGYTF.

This clonotype was seen a few times. The rearrangement uses TRBV10-3 and TRBJ2-1; TRBD2 agrees at 12 bases. The germline V gene has CDR1 ENHRY and CDR2 SYGVKD. The J segment lost 9 bases and the V segment lost 7 bases, leaving 7 bases of the junction unmatched. The CDR3 runs 14 residues. The CDR3 reads CAIKGTSGSGEQFF. The CDR3 bases are TGTGCCATCAAAGGGACTAGCGGGTCAGGTGAGCAGTTCTTC.

This clonotype was detected a few times. The CDR3 DNA reads as TGCGCCAGCAGCCCAGGGACAGTTCGGTTAGCTTCCTACAATGAGCAGTTCTTC. Amino acid sequence: CASSPGTVRLASYNEQFF. The chain uses TRBV5-1 and TRBJ2-1, with 7 bases identical to TRBD1. CDR1 is SGHRS, CDR2 YFSETQ, per germline. This CDR3 has 18 amino acids. Unmatched junction bases numbered 14, after V lost 4 bases and J lost 1 base.

This clonotype was seen repeatedly, ten times or more. The chain couples TRBV7-9 to TRBJ2-5; D could derive from TRBD1 or TRBD2 (5 bases each). The germline V and J ends were trimmed by 2 bases and 4 bases, with 14 bases remaining between them. Germline CDR1 is SEHNR and CDR2 is FQNEAQ (reference sequence). The CDR3 has 15 residues. The CDR3 protein is CASSLLGELGETQYF. CDR3 in DNA: TGTGCCAGCAGCTTATTGGGGGAGTTGGGAGAGACCCAGTACTTC.

The chain has TRBV20-1 and TRBJ2-4; the D gene could be TRBD1 or TRBD2 (5 bases each). CDR1 and CDR2 from the germline V gene are DFQATT and SNEGSKA (reference sequence). The V end lost 0 bases, the J end lost 4 bases, and 13 bases lay between the germline ends. The length of the CDR3 is 15 residues. CDR3 DNA sequence: TGCAGTGCTAGAGATGTAGAAGAGGGGAAAAACATTCAGTACTTC. This encodes CSARDVEEGKNIQYF.

The chain couples TRBV7-6 to TRBJ2-5; D is uncertain. This CDR3 has 15 amino acids. V was cut by 5 bases and J by 5 bases, with 18 bases left in between. Germline CDR1 and CDR2: SGHVS and FNYEAQ. For the CDR3, the DNA is TGTGCCAGCAGCACGGACCGTAACCCCAGGGAGACCCAGTACTTC. It yields the protein CASSTDRNPRETQYF.